These T cell receptor beta chains were read from a single sample in a study of T-cell reconstitution after alpha-beta-depleted transplantation in children. TCRdb analysed the PCR reads with MiXCR anew, one entry per CDR3 protein. Counted here are 330,000 or so distinct CDR3 sequences, 10% occurring once; the ten biggest clones make up 2% to 3%. This material consisted of PBMCs from the stem cell graft donor, taken from the stem cell graft. These TCRs come from a human donor who donated a stem cell graft to a child with acute lymphoblastic leukemia. The CDR3 runs from the conserved cysteine through the conserved F or W. Fields, in order: D gene, clone size, V gene, J gene, CDR3 protein, CDR3 DNA. The D gene is left open where the match is weak. Part of the rows lack a size; the others show once, few, many or a class for expanded clones.

d_gene: NA
abundance: many
v_gene: TRBV5-1
j_gene: TRBJ1-5
CDR3aa: CASSSDPARQPQHF
CDR3nt: TGCGCCAGCAGCTCGGACCCAGCCCGTCAGCCCCAGCATTTT

d_gene: NA
abundance: few
v_gene: TRBV3-1
j_gene: TRBJ2-5
CDR3aa: CASSLRATGETQYF
CDR3nt: TGTGCCAGCAGCCTTCGAGCTACCGGGGAGACCCAGTACTTC

d_gene: NA
abundance: few
v_gene: TRBV28
j_gene: TRBJ2-2
CDR3aa: CASREGGPIGELFF
CDR3nt: TGTGCCAGCAGGGAAGGAGGGCCAATCGGGGAGCTGTTTTTT

d_gene: TRBD1
abundance: few
v_gene: TRBV3-1
j_gene: TRBJ1-1
CDR3aa: CASSPYGDRRTTEAFF
CDR3nt: TGTGCCAGCAGCCCCTACGGGGACAGGCGGACCACTGAAGCTTTCTTT

d_gene: TRBD1
abundance: few
v_gene: TRBV18
j_gene: TRBJ2-3
CDR3aa: CASSPPGQLTDTQYF
CDR3nt: TGTGCCAGCTCACCTCCGGGACAGCTCACAGATACGCAGTATTTT

d_gene: NA
abundance: NA
v_gene: TRBV7-9
j_gene: TRBJ2-2
CDR3aa: CASRAFGVANTGELFF
CDR3nt: TGTGCCAGCAGGGCTTTCGGGGTCGCCAACACCGGGGAGCTGTTTTTT

d_gene: NA
abundance: NA
v_gene: TRBV20-1
j_gene: TRBJ2-3
CDR3aa: CSATKPGTHISTDTQYF
CDR3nt: TGCAGTGCTACCAAACCGGGGACTCATATTAGCACAGATACGCAGTATTTT

d_gene: TRBD1
abundance: few
v_gene: TRBV10-3
j_gene: TRBJ2-7
CDR3aa: CAIKPRTGGVPHF
CDR3nt: TGTGCCATAAAACCTCGGACAGGGGGCGTTCCCCACTTC

d_gene: NA
abundance: few
v_gene: TRBV7-6
j_gene: TRBJ2-7
CDR3aa: CASSLDKTGYEQYF
CDR3nt: TGTGCCAGCAGCTTAGACAAGACAGGCTACGAGCAGTACTTC

d_gene: NA
abundance: few
v_gene: TRBV5-1
j_gene: TRBJ2-7
CDR3aa: CASSYDSSPYEQYF
CDR3nt: TGCGCCAGCAGCTACGACAGCAGCCCCTACGAGCAGTACTTC

d_gene: NA
abundance: NA
v_gene: TRBV4-3
j_gene: TRBJ2-1
CDR3aa: CASSQESGREQFF
CDR3nt: TGCGCCAGCAGCCAAGAAAGTGGGAGAGAGCAGTTCTTC

d_gene: TRBD2
abundance: few
v_gene: TRBV7-2
j_gene: TRBJ2-1
CDR3aa: CASSLPTSGTYNEQFF
CDR3nt: TGTGCCAGCAGCCTCCCTACTAGCGGGACGTACAATGAGCAGTTCTTC

d_gene: NA
abundance: many
v_gene: TRBV12-3/TRBV12-4
j_gene: TRBJ2-1
CDR3aa: CASSPQTGLNEQFF
CDR3nt: TGTGCCAGCAGCCCCCAAACAGGGCTGAATGAGCAGTTCTTC

d_gene: NA
abundance: NA
v_gene: TRBV7-2
j_gene: TRBJ1-2
CDR3aa: CASRPGRYNYGYTF
CDR3nt: TGTGCCAGCAGACCGGGACGTTATAACTATGGCTACACCTTC

d_gene: TRBD1
abundance: few
v_gene: TRBV6-1
j_gene: TRBJ1-2
CDR3aa: CASTRQGVNYGYTF
CDR3nt: TGTGCCAGCACCCGACAGGGAGTTAACTATGGCTACACCTTC

d_gene: TRBD1
abundance: NA
v_gene: TRBV10-3
j_gene: TRBJ2-7
CDR3aa: CAISDPGGPEQYF
CDR3nt: TGTGCCATCAGTGATCCAGGGGGCCCCGAGCAGTACTTC

d_gene: NA
abundance: many
v_gene: TRBV28
j_gene: TRBJ2-3
CDR3aa: CASSLTQADTQYF
CDR3nt: TGTGCCAGCAGTTTAACCCAGGCAGATACGCAGTATTTT

d_gene: TRBD1
abundance: NA
v_gene: TRBV3-1
j_gene: TRBJ1-5
CDR3aa: CASSQAGQPRGQPQHF
CDR3nt: TGTGCCAGCAGCCAAGCGGGACAGCCTCGTGGGCAGCCCCAGCATTTT

d_gene: NA
abundance: many
v_gene: TRBV20-1
j_gene: TRBJ1-5
CDR3aa: CSARELGLTNQPQHF
CDR3nt: TGCAGTGCTAGAGAGTTGGGACTCACCAATCAGCCCCAGCATTTT

d_gene: NA
abundance: NA
v_gene: TRBV5-1
j_gene: TRBJ1-2
CDR3aa: CASSLSGDPGYTF
CDR3nt: TGCGCCAGCAGCTTGTCAGGGGACCCTGGCTACACCTTC

d_gene: TRBD1
abundance: few
v_gene: TRBV3-1
j_gene: TRBJ2-7
CDR3aa: CASSRSDRDYEQYF
CDR3nt: TGTGCCAGCAGCCGATCGGACAGGGACTACGAGCAGTACTTC

d_gene: NA
abundance: many
v_gene: TRBV4-3
j_gene: TRBJ2-3
CDR3aa: CASSQDELEGPTDTQYF
CDR3nt: TGCGCCAGCAGCCAAGATGAACTAGAAGGTCCTACAGATACGCAGTATTTT

d_gene: NA
abundance: few
v_gene: TRBV25-1
j_gene: TRBJ2-4
CDR3aa: CASSESVLAKNIQYF
CDR3nt: TGTGCCAGCAGTGAATCGGTCCTAGCCAAAAACATTCAGTACTTC

d_gene: NA
abundance: few
v_gene: TRBV5-6
j_gene: TRBJ2-1
CDR3aa: CASSSSQRANHNEQFF
CDR3nt: TGTGCCAGCAGCTCCTCCCAGCGGGCGAACCACAATGAGCAGTTCTTC

d_gene: NA
abundance: NA
v_gene: TRBV9
j_gene: TRBJ2-5
CDR3aa: CASSVAGRRETQYF
CDR3nt: TGTGCCAGCAGCGTAGCAGGGCGTCGGGAGACCCAGTACTTC

d_gene: NA
abundance: few
v_gene: TRBV4-3
j_gene: TRBJ2-6
CDR3aa: CASSQEMSNAGANVLTF
CDR3nt: TGCGCCAGCAGCCAAGAGATGTCGAACGCGGGGGCCAACGTCCTGACTTTC

d_gene: TRBD2
abundance: few
v_gene: TRBV20-1
j_gene: TRBJ2-1
CDR3aa: CSAGRLAGRYNEQFF
CDR3nt: TGCAGTGCTGGGCGACTAGCGGGACGGTACAATGAGCAGTTCTTC